This T cell receptor (beta chain) was documented in a study of human T cells and chemical hapten exposure. Study outcomes and limitations: With DPC sensitization, TCRs exceeding 1 in 1000 frequency showed no change. The formation of large CDR3 similarity clusters by expanded TCRs significantly exceeded that of controls.

TCRdb processed the RACE reads anew with MiXCR; each CDR3 protein has one entry. In the table there are nearly 110,000 distinct CDR3 sequences, about 12% of which are singletons. Time point noted: pre-sensitization, week 0. Treatment indicated: therapeutic diphenylcyclopropenone sensitization with weekly scalp DPC. This clonotype was observed a handful of times. The antigen is unknown. The sequence was obtained from a woman between 50 and 59 years old with alopecia areata. Some clones in this sample may be carry-over from other donors' samples. Sequenced material: whole blood, taken in connection with sensitization to the hapten diphenylcyclopropenone (DPC).

The CDR3 loop reads CATTGRYEQYF. The CDR3 DNA sequence: TGTGCCACCACAGGTCGCTACGAGCAGTACTTC. The V and J genes are TRBV28 and TRBJ2-7, with D maybe TRBD1 (5 bases). V was cut by 10 bases and J by 3 bases, with 10 bases left in between. This CDR3 spans 11 amino acids. Germline V gene data show CDR1 as MDHEN and CDR2 as SYDVKM.